The source of this T cell receptor beta chain is a study of blood T cells in healthy people across ages. As for the study in general: Template switching caught about one barcoded beta molecule for each two T cells.

Healthy individuals of Caucasian origin from Russia, aged roughly 6 to 100, served as donors. Every sample had a minimum of 6.5 million PBMCs isolated. Germline CDR1 reads SGHRS; CDR2 reads YFSETQ. The CDR3 has 15 amino acids. Notes on this clonotype: Compared with germline, one end of the junction differs, possibly owing to a read error.

Then a second PCR, running about 7 to 11 cycles, was carried out with a sample-barcoded 5' primer and a J-beta primer mix. Carrying 12 random nucleotides, a template-switch adaptor labeled each individual cDNA molecule. TCRdb reanalysed the 5' RACE reads using MiXCR and keeps one entry per CDR3 protein. The repertoire includes about 1.7 million distinct CDR3 sequences, approximately 30% of them detected once, and around 7.7% sits in the top ten. The chain uses TRBV5-1 and TRBJ2-6; D may match TRBD1 or TRBD2 (5 bases each). The clonotype originates from a woman in her twenties or thirties in good health. Sequenced input: blood. CDR3 coding DNA: TGCGCCAGCAGCGTTCGGGGCTCTGGGGCCAACATCCTGACTTTC. Its translation is CASSVRGSGANILTF.